This T cell receptor (beta chain) was sequenced during a study of cytomegalovirus exposure and HLA in healthy donors. The table came from immunoSEQ multiplex PCR; TCRdb's copy has only in-frame clones and leaves some out. The sample yields around 150,000 clones, almost 85% seen once. The germline CDR1 and CDR2 sequences are SGHTA and FQGNSA. The CDR3 runs to 16 residues. V trimming: 2 bases; J trimming: 1 base; junction bases outside the gene matches: 5. This chain connects TRBV7-2 to TRBJ2-7; 10 bases align to TRBD2. The source is a man aged 25 to 40 in good health and CMV-seropositive. What was sequenced was PBMCs. The chain's CDR3 is CASSLQASGGSYEQYF. For the CDR3, the DNA is TGTGCCAGCAGCTTACAAGCTAGCGGGGGTTCCTACGAGCAGTACTTC.